This TCR beta chain was identified in a study of graft-versus-host responses after intestinal transplantation. The study, taken as a whole, reports: Recipient-marrow GvH clones were detected, some having first appeared in ileum or blood. Researchers found peak circulating GvH clone levels linked to early post-transplant HvG declines.

TCRdb keeps only in-frame clones here, not all; method: immunoSEQ multiplex PCR. The data show 25,000 to 30,000 clones, with 93% seen just once and 0.72% held by the top ten. On this clone itself: Its matching antigen is unknown.

Germline V lookup: CDR1 LGHNA, CDR2 YSLEER. V gave up 4 bases and J gave up 0 bases; unmatched junction bases: 5. The CDR3 sequence is 15 residues long. This clonotype was sampled from a human patient who received an intestinal transplant, so some T cells may come from the graft donor. Material: PBMCs, obtained about ten weeks after intestinal transplant. The chain couples TRBV4-3 to TRBJ1-2; 7 bases line up with TRBD1. Here the CDR3 reads CASSPTGTANYGYTF. CDR3 DNA: TGCGCCAGCAGCCCGACGGGGACAGCTAACTATGGCTACACCTTC.